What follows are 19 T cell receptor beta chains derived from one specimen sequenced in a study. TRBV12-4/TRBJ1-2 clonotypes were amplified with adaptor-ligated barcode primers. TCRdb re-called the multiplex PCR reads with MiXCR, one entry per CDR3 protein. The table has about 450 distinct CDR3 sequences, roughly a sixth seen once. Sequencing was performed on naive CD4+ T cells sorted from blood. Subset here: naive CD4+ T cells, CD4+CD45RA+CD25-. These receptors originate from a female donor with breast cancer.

In DNA, the CDR3 is TGTGCCAGCAGTCCTCGGCTCCCTGGGTATGGCTACACCTTC. Translating it yields CASSPRLPGYGYTF. V and J are TRBV12-3 or TRBV12-4 and TRBJ1-2; D not resolved. This CDR3 is 14 amino acids long. V was shortened by 5 bases and J by 5 bases, with 15 bases between the two germline ends.

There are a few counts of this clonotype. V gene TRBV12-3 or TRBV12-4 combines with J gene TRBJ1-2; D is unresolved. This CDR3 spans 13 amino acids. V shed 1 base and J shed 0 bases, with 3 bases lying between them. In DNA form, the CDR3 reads TGTGCCAGCAGTTTAGGGCCTAACTATGGCTACACCTTC. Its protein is CASSLGPNYGYTF.

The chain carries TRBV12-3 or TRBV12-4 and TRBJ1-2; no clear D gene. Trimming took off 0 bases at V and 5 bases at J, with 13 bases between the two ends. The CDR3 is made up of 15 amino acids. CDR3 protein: CASSLALGLAYGYTF. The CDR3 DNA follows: TGTGCCAGCAGTTTAGCGCTCGGCTTAGCTTATGGCTACACCTTC.

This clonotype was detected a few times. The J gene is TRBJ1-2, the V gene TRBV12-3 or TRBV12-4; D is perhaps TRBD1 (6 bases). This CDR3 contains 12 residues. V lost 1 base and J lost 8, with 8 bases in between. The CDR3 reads CASSLVTGGYTF. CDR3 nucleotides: TGTGCCAGCAGTTTAGTGACAGGCGGCTACACCTTC.

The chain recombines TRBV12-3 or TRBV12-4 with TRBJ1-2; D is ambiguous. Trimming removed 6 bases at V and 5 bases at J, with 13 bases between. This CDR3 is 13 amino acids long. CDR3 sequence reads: CASRKTDSYGYTF. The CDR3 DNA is TGTGCCAGCAGGAAGACTGACTCGTATGGCTACACCTTC.

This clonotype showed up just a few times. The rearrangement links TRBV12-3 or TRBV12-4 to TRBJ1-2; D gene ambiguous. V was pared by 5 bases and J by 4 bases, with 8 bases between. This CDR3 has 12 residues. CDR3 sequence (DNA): TGTGCCAGCAGTCCCAGGCCCTATGGCTACACCTTC. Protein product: CASSPRPYGYTF.

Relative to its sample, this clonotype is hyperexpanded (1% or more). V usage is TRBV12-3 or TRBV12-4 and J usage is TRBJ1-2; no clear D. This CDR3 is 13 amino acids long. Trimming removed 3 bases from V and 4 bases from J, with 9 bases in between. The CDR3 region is CASSLTDVYGYTF. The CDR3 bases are TGTGCCAGCAGTTTGACCGACGTCTATGGCTACACCTTC.

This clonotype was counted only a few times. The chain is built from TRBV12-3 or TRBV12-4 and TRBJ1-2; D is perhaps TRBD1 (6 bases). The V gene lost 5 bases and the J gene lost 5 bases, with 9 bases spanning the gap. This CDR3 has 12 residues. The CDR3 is CASSMDSYGYTF. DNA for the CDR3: TGTGCCAGCAGTATGGACAGTTATGGCTACACCTTC.

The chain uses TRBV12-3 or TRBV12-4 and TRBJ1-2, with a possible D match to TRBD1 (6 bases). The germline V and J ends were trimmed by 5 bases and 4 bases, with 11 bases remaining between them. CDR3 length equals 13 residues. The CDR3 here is CASSKDSLYGYTF. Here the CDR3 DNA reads TGTGCCAGCAGTAAGGACAGCCTCTATGGCTACACCTTC.

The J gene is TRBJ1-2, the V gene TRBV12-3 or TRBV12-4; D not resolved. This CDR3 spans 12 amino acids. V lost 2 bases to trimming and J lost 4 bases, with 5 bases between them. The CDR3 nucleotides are TGTGCCAGCAGTTTACCCGTCTATGGCTACACCTTC. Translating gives CASSLPVYGYTF.

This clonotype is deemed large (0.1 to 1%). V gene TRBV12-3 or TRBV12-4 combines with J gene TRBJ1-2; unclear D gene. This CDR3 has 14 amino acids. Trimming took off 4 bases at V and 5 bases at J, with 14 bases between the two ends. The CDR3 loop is CASSSRKIPYGYTF. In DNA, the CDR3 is TGTGCCAGCAGTTCGAGGAAGATTCCTTATGGCTACACCTTC.

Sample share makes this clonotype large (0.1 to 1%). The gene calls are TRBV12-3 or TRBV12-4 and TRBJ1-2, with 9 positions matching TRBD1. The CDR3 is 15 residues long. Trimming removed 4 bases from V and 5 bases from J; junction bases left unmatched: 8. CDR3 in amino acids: CASSSRTGTGYGYTF. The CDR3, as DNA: TGTGCCAGCAGTTCCCGAACCGGGACAGGGTATGGCTACACCTTC.

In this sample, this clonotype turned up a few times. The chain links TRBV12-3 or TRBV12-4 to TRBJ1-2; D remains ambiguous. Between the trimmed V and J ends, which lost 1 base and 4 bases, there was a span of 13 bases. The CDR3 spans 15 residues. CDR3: CASSLGRQPGYGYTF. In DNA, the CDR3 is TGTGCCAGCAGTTTAGGGCGCCAACCGGGCTATGGCTACACCTTC.

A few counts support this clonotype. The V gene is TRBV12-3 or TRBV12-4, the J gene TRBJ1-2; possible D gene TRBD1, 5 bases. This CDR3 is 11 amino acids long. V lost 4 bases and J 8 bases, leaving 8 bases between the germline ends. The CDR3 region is CASSSGDGYTF. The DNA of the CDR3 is TGTGCCAGCAGTTCCGGGGACGGCTACACCTTC.

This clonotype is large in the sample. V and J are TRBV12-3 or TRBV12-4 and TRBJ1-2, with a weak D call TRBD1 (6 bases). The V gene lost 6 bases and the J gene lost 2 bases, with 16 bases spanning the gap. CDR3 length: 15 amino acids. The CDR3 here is CASSTHRVLNYGYTF. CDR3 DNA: TGTGCCAGCAGCACCCACAGGGTCTTAAACTATGGCTACACCTTC.

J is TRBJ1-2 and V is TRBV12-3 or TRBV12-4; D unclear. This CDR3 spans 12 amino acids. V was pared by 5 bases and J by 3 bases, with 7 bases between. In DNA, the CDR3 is TGTGCCAGCAGTGATGGCTACTATGGCTACACCTTC. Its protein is CASSDGYYGYTF.

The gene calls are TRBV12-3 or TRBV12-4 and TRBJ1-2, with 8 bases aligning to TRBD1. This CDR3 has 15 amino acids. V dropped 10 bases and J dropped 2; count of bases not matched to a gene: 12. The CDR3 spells CATLTWDRINYGYTF. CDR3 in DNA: TGTGCCACCCTTACCTGGGACAGGATCAACTATGGCTACACCTTC.

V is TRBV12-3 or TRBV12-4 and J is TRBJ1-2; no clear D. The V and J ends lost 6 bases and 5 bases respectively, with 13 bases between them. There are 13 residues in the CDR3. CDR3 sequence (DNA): TGTGCCAGCAGCCTAGCAATAGGGTATGGCTACACCTTC. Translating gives CASSLAIGYGYTF.

The CDR3, as DNA: TGTGCCAGCAGTTGGGACAGTAACTATGGCTACACCTTC. It encodes CASSWDSNYGYTF. The chain is built from TRBV12-3 or TRBV12-4 and TRBJ1-2, with TRBD1 matching over 7 bases. The V segment lost 4 bases and the J segment 1 base; nucleotides outside the gene matches: 0. The CDR3 covers 13 residues.